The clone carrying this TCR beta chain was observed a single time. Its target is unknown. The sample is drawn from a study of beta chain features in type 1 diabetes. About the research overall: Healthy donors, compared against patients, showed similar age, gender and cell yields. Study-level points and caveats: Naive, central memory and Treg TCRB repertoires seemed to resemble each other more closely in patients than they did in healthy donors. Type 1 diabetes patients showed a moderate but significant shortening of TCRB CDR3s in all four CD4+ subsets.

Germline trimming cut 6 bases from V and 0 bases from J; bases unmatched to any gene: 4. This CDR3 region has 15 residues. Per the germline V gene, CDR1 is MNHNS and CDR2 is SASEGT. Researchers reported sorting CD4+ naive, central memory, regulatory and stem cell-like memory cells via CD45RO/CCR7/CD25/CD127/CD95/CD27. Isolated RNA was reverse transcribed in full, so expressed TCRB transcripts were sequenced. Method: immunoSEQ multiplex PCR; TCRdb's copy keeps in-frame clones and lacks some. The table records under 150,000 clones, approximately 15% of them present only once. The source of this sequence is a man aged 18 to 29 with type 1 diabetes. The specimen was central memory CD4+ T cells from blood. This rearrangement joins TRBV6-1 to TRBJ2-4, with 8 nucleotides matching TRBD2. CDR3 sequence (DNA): TGTGCCAGCAGCTTTAGCGGGGTAGCCAAAAACATTCAGTACTTC. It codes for CASSFSGVAKNIQYF.